This TCR beta chain appears in the sequencing data of a study of shared clonotypes between healthy human individuals. Study-level findings and limits: Naive subsets usually exceeded memory subsets in estimated richness. For naive CD4 cells, 5% to 6.5% of clonotypes were shared across a handful of donors.

Germline CDR1 reads MDHEN; CDR2 reads SYDVKM. The V gene end was trimmed by 6 bases and the J gene end by 5 bases; junction bases not matched to a gene: 3. The CDR3 is made up of 12 amino acids. Produced via immunoSEQ multiplex PCR; TCRdb's table is partial and in-frame only. The table shows about 2 million clones, with approximately 95% occurring only once. The naive CD8 subset, CD45RO-negative cells positively selected for CCR7, excluded terminally differentiated effector memory CD45RA+ cells. Remarks on this clone: Its antigen is as yet unknown. Additional DNA sequences in this sample encode the identical CDR3.

The chain recombines TRBV28 with TRBJ1-1, with 7 bases aligning to TRBD1. The TCR comes from a young man in good health. Specimen: naive CD8+ T cells sorted from blood. CDR3 loop: CASSYRGTEAFF. CDR3 bases: TGTGCCAGCAGCTACAGGGGAACTGAAGCTTTCTTT.